One and the same sample provided the 14 T cell receptor beta chains below, sequenced in a study of Graves' ophthalmopathy and Graves' hyperthyroidism. The authors amplified TCR beta CDR3 regions, and they did so from RNA transcripts for repertoire sequencing. RT-PCR in the first round used HTBI primers; a second-round multiplex PCR followed. In TCRdb, the multiplex PCR reads were re-called with MiXCR into one record per CDR3 protein. Here the sample spans 650,000 to 900,000 distinct CDR3 sequences, 40% being singletons. Material for sequencing was peripheral blood. The source is an adult man with Graves' ophthalmopathy.

V and J are TRBV2 and TRBJ1-2; D call uncertain. Germline assignment: CDR1 SNHLY and CDR2 FYNNEI. The CDR3 extends over 12 amino acids. V lost 8 bases and J lost 6, with 13 bases in between. The CDR3 nucleotides are TGTGCCAGCGACTCCCGTTTCGATGGCTACACCTTC. Translating it yields CASDSRFDGYTF.

This chain uses TRBV2 with TRBJ2-7; 7 positions match TRBD2. Per the germline V gene, CDR1 is SNHLY and CDR2 is FYNNEI. This CDR3 is built from 12 residues. The trim removed 10 bases at V and 0 bases at J, leaving 3 bases unmatched. CDR3 DNA: TGTGCCACTGGCGGGAGCTCCTACGAGCAGTACTTC. It is translated as CATGGSSYEQYF.

The V call is TRBV14, the J call TRBJ2-7; D not resolved. Deletions cut 1 base from V and 0 bases from J, with 10 bases between. Germline V gene lookup returns CDR1 SGHDN and CDR2 FVKESK. The CDR3 sequence is 15 residues long. As DNA, the CDR3 is TGTGCCAGCAGCCAAGCCGTAGGCCGCTCCTACGAGCAGTACTTC. Protein: CASSQAVGRSYEQYF.

This clonotype came up a few times. The J gene is TRBJ1-6, the V gene TRBV4-2, with D uncertain. CDR1 and CDR2 (germline): LGHNA, YNFKEQ. The CDR3 covers 14 residues. Trimming took 0 bases from V and 7 from J, leaving 7 bases between them. CDR3: CASSQEQLNSPLHF. The DNA for the CDR3 is TGTGCCAGCAGCCAAGAACAGCTAAATTCACCCCTCCACTTT.

The rearrangement uses TRBV7-8 and TRBJ1-3; D not certain. The CDR3 sequence is 14 residues long. Germline loops: CDR1 SGHVS, CDR2 FQNEAQ. Trimming cost V 6 bases and J 1 base, with 10 bases left between them. The CDR3 here is CASSLTRSGNTIYF. CDR3 coding DNA: TGTGCCAGCAGTCTAACCAGGTCTGGAAACACCATATATTTT.

This clonotype was recorded at least ten times. This chain joins TRBV10-3 and TRBJ2-5; TRBD2 might be the D (6 bases). The V end was cut by 4 bases, the J end by 6 bases, with 21 bases between. The CDR3 totals 16 residues. Germline V lookup: CDR1 ENHRY, CDR2 SYGVKD. CDR3 protein: CAISATGDGGMKTQYF. The CDR3 DNA sequence: TGTGCCATCAGTGCTACGGGAGACGGAGGGATGAAGACCCAGTACTTC.

This chain joins TRBV15 and TRBJ1-4; tentative D call: TRBD1 (5 bases). This CDR3 contains 12 residues. CDR1 is LNHNV, CDR2 YYDKDF, per germline (reference sequence). Trimming stripped 5 bases from V and 8 bases from J, with 9 bases between. CDR3 residues: CATSGGGEKLFF. The CDR3 DNA is TGTGCCACCAGCGGGGGGGGGGAAAAACTGTTTTTT.

This clonotype showed up just once. J is TRBJ2-2 and V is TRBV11-2, with D possibly matching TRBD2 (6 bases). The V end was cut by 0 bases, the J end by 5 bases, with 10 bases between. Germline V gene sequence: CDR1 SGHAT, CDR2 FQNNGV. The CDR3 totals 15 residues. The CDR3 DNA is TGTGCCAGCAGCTTAGATGGGGGGTATACCGGGGAGCTGTTTTTT. Translated: CASSLDGGYTGELFF.

The gene calls are TRBV29-1 and TRBJ2-5; tentatively, D is TRBD1 or TRBD2 (5 bases each). Germline-derived CDR1 and CDR2 are SQVTM and ANQGSEA. The CDR3 length is 12 residues. Trimming removed 4 bases from V and 4 bases from J, with 10 bases in between. In DNA, the CDR3 is TGCAGCGTTGTATCGAGGGGAGAGACCCAGTACTTC. Protein product: CSVVSRGETQYF.

V and J are TRBV5-4 and TRBJ1-2; D possibly corresponds to TRBD1 (5 bases). CDR3 length equals 15 residues. V was cut by 7 bases and J by 4 bases, with 20 bases left in between. CDR1 and CDR2 from the germline V gene are SGHNT and YYREEE (reference sequence). CDR3: CASRLKGMGTYGYTF. The CDR3 DNA sequence: TGTGCCAGCCGACTAAAGGGGATGGGGACCTATGGCTACACCTTC.

The genes are TRBV3-1 and TRBJ1-4; D is unclear. Germline V lookup: CDR1 LGHDT, CDR2 YNNKEL (reference sequence). This CDR3 region has 15 residues. Trimming cost V 0 bases and J 8 bases, with 13 bases left between them. The DNA for the CDR3 is TGTGCCAGCAGCCAAGACACTACATCGGGAGAAAAACTGTTTTTT. Its translation: CASSQDTTSGEKLFF. Filled out from reference TRBV3-1 and TRBJ1-4, the complete variable domain reads DTAVSQTPKYLVTQMGNDKSIKCEQNLGHDTMYWYKQDSKKFLKIMFSYNNKELIINETVPNRFSPKSPDKAHLNLHINSLELGDSAVYFCASSQDTTSGEKLFFGSGTQLSVL.

Only one count was recorded for this clonotype. Since a much larger clone is just one base distant, this may be a read error. The CDR3 reads CASSPGHSYGQYF. The CDR3 region has the DNA TGTGCCAGCAGTCCGGGACACTCCTACGGGCAGTACTTC. The chain employs TRBV10-3 and TRBJ2-7; D may be TRBD1 (6 bases). The CDR3 spans 13 residues. The germline V gene has CDR1 ENHRY and CDR2 SYGVKD.

The chain links TRBV20-1 to TRBJ2-7; 11 bases map to TRBD2. In germline, CDR1 is DFQATT, CDR2 SNEGSKA (reference sequence). The junction had 8 bases not matched to a gene; V was cut back by 1 base and J by 6 bases. The CDR3 length is 15 residues. CDR3: CSARVSGRVASEQYF. CDR3 in DNA: TGCAGTGCTAGAGTTAGCGGGAGGGTCGCCAGCGAGCAGTACTTC.

This chain joins TRBV25-1 and TRBJ2-5; D call uncertain. CDR3 size: 13 residues. V dropped 6 bases and J dropped 5 bases, with 13 bases sitting between them. Germline V lookup: CDR1 MGHDK, CDR2 SYGVNS. The CDR3 sequence is CASSPVLSETQYF. Here the CDR3 DNA reads TGTGCCAGCAGCCCCGTTTTATCGGAGACCCAGTACTTC.